This entry describes one T cell receptor beta chain. Its target is not known. This may stem from a read error, because a much larger clone lies one nucleotide away. These data are taken from a study of human T cells and chemical hapten exposure. Overall study context: Patches that contained 0.01% DPC were applied to the upper back and read at 6 days. Study-wide results and limits: Sensitization with DPC brought no change to TCRs above 1 in 1000 in frequency.

Germline V gene data show CDR1 as SGHVS and CDR2 as FQNEAQ. The CDR3 runs 15 residues. Regarding time point: pre-sensitization, week 0. The sample's treatment: therapeutic diphenylcyclopropenone sensitization with weekly scalp DPC. TCRdb reprocessed the RACE reads with MiXCR, giving one entry per CDR3 protein. In the table there are a few hundred thousand distinct CDR3 sequences, approximately 7.5% of which are singletons. The material sequenced was whole blood, taken in connection with sensitization to the hapten diphenylcyclopropenone (DPC). This TCR was sampled from a man between 18 and 29 years old with alopecia areata. Some clones in this sample may be carry-over from other donors' samples. V gene TRBV7-8 combines with J gene TRBJ1-6, with D tentatively TRBD1 (5 bases). CDR3 loop: CTSSLETGYNSPLHF. CDR3 nucleotide sequence: TGTACCAGCAGCTTAGAAACAGGCTATAATTCACCCCTCCACTTT.